This entry lists 3 T cell receptor beta chains sequenced from one sample in a study of T cell repertoires in cytomegalovirus infection. TCRdb reprocessed the reads via MiXCR and lists one record per CDR3 protein. The sample records about 76,000 distinct CDR3 sequences, more than 3.5% being singletons. Sequenced input: PBMCs. These receptors all come from a human donor in good health (CMV status not recorded). Some clones in this sample may be carry-over from other donors' samples.

This clonotype was recorded many times. CDR3 nucleotides: TGTGCCAGCAGCGCGGGGGGGAGCTATGGCTACACCTTC. Translated: CASSAGGSYGYTF. This rearrangement joins TRBV6-6 to TRBJ1-2; maybe TRBD1 (5 bases). Looked up from germline, CDR1 is MNHNY and CDR2 is SVGAGI (reference sequence). The CDR3 loop spans 13 amino acids. Deletions cut 6 bases from V and 4 bases from J, with 12 bases between.

Only a few counts were recorded for this clonotype. V usage is TRBV9 and J usage is TRBJ2-6; D not certain. Germline CDR1 is SGDLS and CDR2 is YYNGEE. The CDR3 is 18 amino acids. V was clipped by 3 bases and J by 4 bases, with 20 bases between them. The CDR3 protein is CASSASTWSGAGANVLTF. In DNA, the CDR3 is TGTGCCAGCAGCGCCTCAACCTGGTCCGGTGCGGGGGCCAACGTCCTGACTTTC.

This clonotype was recorded at least ten times. The rearrangement uses TRBV12-3 or TRBV12-4 and TRBJ1-2; 7 nucleotides agree with TRBD1. This CDR3 is built from 14 residues. V gave up 2 bases and J gave up 8 bases; unmatched junction bases: 8. The CDR3 nucleotides read TGTGCCAGCAGTTTACATAGGGGGCAGGGGGGCTACACCTTC. Translated: CASSLHRGQGGYTF.